The rows below give T cell receptor beta chains drawn from one sample of a study of blood T cell repertoires in COVID-19. The repertoire was sequenced with immunoSEQ multiplex PCR; TCRdb's copy has only in-frame clones and lacks some. The sample lists 250,000 to 400,000 clones, approximately 90% occurring once. Sequenced material: peripheral blood. These TCRs come from a woman aged 25 to 39 with COVID-19, enrolled during active disease. CDR3s include the opening cysteine and the closing phenylalanine or tryptophan. The D gene is left open where the match is weak. Clone size is not always given. Where it is, it says once, few, many or a class for expanded clones.

>TRBJ1-3|TRBV11-3|.|.
CASSQYGGSTGNTIYF
TGTGCCAGCAGCCAGTATGGGGGCTCTACAGGAAACACCATATATTTT
>TRBJ2-1|TRBV6-5|.|.
CASRPDSYNEQFF
TGTGCCAGCAGACCGGACAGTTACAATGAGCAGTTCTTC
>TRBJ2-5|TRBV11-2|TRBD2|.
CASSHTSGGAPLPQYF
TGTGCCAGCAGCCACACTAGCGGGGGGGCCCCGCTGCCCCAGTACTTC
>TRBJ1-6|TRBV3-1/TRBV3-2|.|many
CASSLETRDYNSPLHF
TGTGCCAGCAGCCTCGAAACACGGGACTATAATTCACCCCTCCACTTT
>TRBJ1-1|TRBV5-1|TRBD1|.
CASSLALTGDTEAFF
TGCGCCAGCAGCTTAGCCTTGACAGGGGACACTGAAGCTTTCTTT
>TRBJ1-2|TRBV6-4|TRBD1|.
CASSDTTGEGYTF
TGTGCCAGCAGTGACACGACAGGGGAAGGCTACACCTTC
>TRBJ1-4|TRBV6-5|.|.
CASTLGGAGEKLFF
TGTGCCAGCACCCTGGGGGGGGCGGGAGAAAAACTGTTTTTT
>TRBJ2-1|TRBV7-2|TRBD2|few
CASSPTSGGAQFF
TGTGCCAGCAGCCCAACTAGCGGGGGGGCCCAGTTCTTC
>TRBJ2-5|TRBV7-2|TRBD2|.
CASSPPGSGDQETQYF
TGTGCCAGCAGCCCCCCCGGTAGCGGGGATCAAGAGACCCAGTACTTC
>TRBJ1-2|TRBV7-3|.|.
CASSPRANYGYTF
TGTGCCAGCAGTCCGAGAGCTAACTATGGCTACACCTTC
>TRBJ2-5|TRBV7-6|.|.
CASSGGLYQETQYF
TGTGCCAGCAGCGGAGGGTTGTACCAAGAGACCCAGTACTTC
>TRBJ1-1|TRBV29-1|TRBD1|.
CSAQGTGGVNTEAFF
TGCAGCGCCCAGGGGACAGGCGGTGTTAACACTGAAGCTTTCTTT
>TRBJ2-7|TRBV7-9|.|.
CASSPGFLYEQYF
TGTGCCAGCAGCCCAGGGTTTCTCTACGAGCAGTACTTC
>TRBJ2-5|TRBV11-3|TRBD1|.
CASSTGQAETQYF
TGTGCCAGCAGCACGGGACAGGCGGAGACCCAGTACTTC
>TRBJ2-2|TRBV6-5|.|.
CASSYSITQGTGELFF
TGTGCCAGCAGTTACTCGATAACACAGGGCACCGGGGAGCTGTTTTTT
>TRBJ1-2|TRBV12-3/TRBV12-4|.|.
CASSLQGSGGYTF
TGTGCCAGCAGTTTACAGGGATCGGGCGGCTACACCTTC
>TRBJ2-2|TRBV4-1|TRBD2|.
CASSQDLLAGYTGELFF
TGCGCCAGCAGCCAAGATTTGCTAGCGGGGTACACCGGGGAGCTGTTTTTT
>TRBJ2-3|TRBV13|.|.
CASSLSRDSLGTDTQYF
TGTGCCAGCAGCCTATCCCGCGACAGCCTGGGCACAGATACGCAGTATTTT
>TRBJ2-7|TRBV10-1|.|.
CASRGEGGFLIGSYEQYF
TGCGCCAGCAGGGGGGAAGGGGGTTTCCTGATTGGATCCTACGAGCAGTACTTC
>TRBJ2-1|TRBV7-9|TRBD2|.
CASRPQWTSESNEQFF
TGTGCCAGCAGGCCGCAATGGACTAGCGAGTCCAATGAGCAGTTCTTC
>TRBJ1-1|TRBV10-3|.|.
CAISESGGGTEAFF
TGTGCCATCAGTGAGTCGGGGGGAGGAACTGAAGCTTTCTTT
>TRBJ2-2|TRBV15|.|.
CATSRDLHWGGSNTGELFF
TGTGCCACCAGCAGAGATCTGCATTGGGGCGGCTCGAACACCGGGGAGCTGTTTTTT
>TRBJ2-1|TRBV2|.|many
CASFRTSAYNEQFF
TGTGCCAGCTTTAGAACAAGCGCTTACAATGAGCAGTTCTTC
>TRBJ1-2|TRBV11-2|.|.
CASSLDPGRGFYGYTF
TGTGCCAGCAGCTTAGATCCTGGCAGGGGTTTTTACGGCTACACCTTC
>TRBJ2-5|TRBV2|.|.
CASTTGYQETQYF
TGTGCCAGTACGACGGGGTACCAAGAGACCCAGTACTTC
>TRBJ1-6|TRBV5-6|.|.
CASSLAGFSYNSPLHF
TGTGCCAGCAGCTTGGCGGGGTTCTCCTATAATTCACCCCTCCACTTT
>TRBJ2-7|TRBV7-2|TRBD1|.
CASSSEAGTGFYEQYF
TGTGCCAGCAGCTCTGAGGCCGGGACAGGATTCTACGAGCAGTACTTC
>TRBJ2-1|TRBV5-1|.|once
CASSLGGHNNEQFF
TGCGCCAGCAGCTTAGGCGGCCACAACAATGAGCAGTTCTTC
>TRBJ1-6|TRBV4-1|.|.
CASSQAGRGASPLHF
TGCGCCAGCAGCCAAGCGGGCAGGGGTGCTTCACCCCTCCACTTT
>TRBJ2-4|TRBV5-4|.|.
CASSPDTDIQYF
TGTGCCAGCAGCCCGGACACGGACATTCAGTACTTC
>TRBJ2-1|TRBV30|TRBD1|.
CAWSGTGHSYNEQFF
TGTGCCTGGTCAGGGACAGGGCACTCCTACAATGAGCAGTTCTTC
>TRBJ1-1|TRBV15|.|.
CATSRGAGLTEAFF
TGTGCCACCAGCAGAGGTGCCGGGTTGACTGAAGCTTTCTTT
>TRBJ1-5|TRBV19|.|once
CASSVQGYQPQHF
TGTGCCAGTAGTGTTCAGGGTTATCAGCCCCAGCATTTT
>TRBJ2-5|TRBV7-2|TRBD2|.
CASSLVGGGGQETQYF
TGTGCCAGCAGCTTAGTCGGCGGGGGGGGCCAAGAGACCCAGTACTTC
>TRBJ1-2|TRBV4-3|.|once
CASSRQATSNYGYTF
TGCGCCAGCAGCCGACAGGCTACCTCTAACTATGGCTACACCTTC
>TRBJ2-5|TRBV10-1|TRBD2|.
CASSESPPTSGGAVETQYF
TGCGCCAGCAGTGAGTCGCCCCCTACTAGCGGGGGGGCGGTTGAGACCCAGTACTTC
>TRBJ1-4|TRBV10-1|.|.
CASRKGEAYEKLFF
TGCGCCAGCAGGAAGGGGGAAGCGTATGAAAAACTGTTTTTT
>TRBJ2-2|TRBV9|.|.
CASSVVSSGTGELFF
TGTGCCAGCAGCGTAGTTTCCAGCGGCACCGGGGAGCTGTTTTTT
>TRBJ1-6|TRBV7-8|.|.
CASSPSFEGHSPLHF
TGTGCCAGCAGCCCCTCTTTCGAGGGCCATTCACCCCTCCACTTT
>TRBJ1-2|TRBV5-6|.|.
CASSLFWNPGTQYGYTF
TGTGCCAGCAGCTTGTTCTGGAATCCCGGGACACAGTATGGCTACACCTTC